The entry below gives a single T cell receptor beta chain sequence along with its context. Profiled with immunoSEQ multiplex PCR; TCRdb holds only in-frame clones, not every one. The sample has just under 90,000 clones, 70% to 90% seen once. Germline-derived CDR1 and CDR2 are SGHRS and YFSETQ. The J segment lost 3 bases and the V segment lost 4 bases, leaving 2 bases of the junction unmatched. CDR3 length: 13 amino acids. This record belongs to a study of blood T cell repertoires in COVID-19. The source is a woman of 80 years or more with acute or convalescent COVID-19. The sequencing sample was made of peripheral blood. The chain employs TRBV5-1 and TRBJ2-5, with 8 positions matching TRBD1. The CDR3 here is CASSRDRKETQYF. Written as DNA, the CDR3 is TGCGCCAGCAGCCGGGACAGGAAAGAGACCCAGTACTTC.